The 28 T cell receptor beta chains presented below share a single source sample, sequenced in a study of Graves' ophthalmopathy and Graves' hyperthyroidism (dated by TCRdb to the late 2010s). The sequencing machine was an Illumina HiSeq 2000. For repertoire sequencing, TCR beta CDR3 regions were amplified from RNA transcripts. The first round was an RT-PCR using HTBI primers with the Qiagen OneStep RT-PCR kit, and this first round was followed by a second-round multiplex PCR, then size selection and purification. The public reads were quality trimmed at Q25 with fastp and then assembled into clones with MiXCR by TCRdb, keeping productive beta chains. Duplicate CDR3 protein sequences are folded into a single record with the most common DNA and genes. Recorded for this sample are around 340,000 distinct CDR3 sequences; roughly a sixth of them occurred a single time. The ten largest clones capture about 12% of the sample.

Sequencing was carried out using peripheral blood. Every receptor here comes from an adult man with Graves' ophthalmopathy.

As concerns this clonotype: This may be a read error: a much more frequent sequence differs by one nucleotide. V and J are TRBV4-2 and TRBJ2-2; TRBD2 matches 7 bases. CDR1 is LGHNA, CDR2 YNFKEQ, per germline. The V segment lost 1 base and the J segment 5 bases; nucleotides outside the gene matches: 7. The CDR3 has 16 residues. CDR3 coding DNA: TGTGCCAGCAGCCAAGTTTACCGAGCGGGGACCGGGGAGCTGTTTTTT. This encodes CASSQVYRAGTGELFF.

This clonotype has more than one count but fewer than ten. The V gene is TRBV30, the J gene TRBJ2-5; D uncertain. V lost 3 bases and J lost 4, with 6 bases in between. Germline lookup yields CDR1 GTSNPN and CDR2 SVGIG (reference sequence). This CDR3 has 11 amino acids. CDR3: CAWRRTETQYF. As DNA, the CDR3 is TGTGCCTGGAGAAGGACAGAGACCCAGTACTTC. Together with reference TRBV30 and TRBJ2-5, the CDR3 gives the full variable domain: SQTIHQWPATLVQPVGSPLSLECTVEGTSNPNLYWYRQAAGRGLQLLFYSVGIGQISSEVPQNLSASRPQDRQFILSSKKLLLSDSGFYLCAWRRTETQYFGPGTRLLVL.

This clonotype was seen repeatedly, ten times or more. The chain couples TRBV5-1 to TRBJ2-7, with D perhaps TRBD1 or TRBD2 (5 bases each). Trimming stripped 2 bases from V and 0 bases from J, with 15 bases between. The CDR3 length is 16 residues. Germline-derived CDR1 and CDR2 are SGHRS and YFSETQ. The CDR3 reads CASSFLTGRSSYEQYF. CDR3 nucleotides: TGCGCCAGCAGCTTTCTTACGGGACGCAGCTCCTACGAGCAGTACTTC.

This clonotype has ten or more counts. This chain joins TRBV3-1 and TRBJ1-5; 7 bases match TRBD1. J lost 6 bases, V lost 1 base, and 6 bases had no gene match. Germline V gene lookup returns CDR1 LGHDT and CDR2 YNNKEL (reference sequence). CDR3 length equals 15 residues. CDR3 DNA: TGTGCCAGCAGCCAAGGAGGGGGCGCGGGTCAGCCCCAGCATTTT. Translating it yields CASSQGGGAGQPQHF.

This clonotype showed up many times. The rearrangement joins TRBV4-1 to TRBJ1-2; D not certain. Trimming took off 3 bases at V and 8 bases at J, with 13 bases between the two ends. CDR3 length: 13 residues. In germline, CDR1 is MGHRA, CDR2 YSYEKL. For the CDR3, the DNA is TGCGCCAGCAGCCAGGGGATCCTTGGAGGCTACACCTTC. Translated: CASSQGILGGYTF.

This clonotype was seen many times. The chain has TRBV9 and TRBJ1-2; D remains ambiguous. In germline, CDR1 is SGDLS, CDR2 YYNGEE. Deletions cut 3 bases from V and 4 bases from J, with 25 bases between. The CDR3 has 18 amino acids. The CDR3 bases are TGTGCCAGCAGCGACCCCTTGGGGTCCGGGCCCCCTAGCTATGGCTACACCTTC. This codes for CASSDPLGSGPPSYGYTF.

The table lists this clonotype with many counts. The V and J genes are TRBV11-3 and TRBJ2-5, with TRBD1 matching 8 bases. Unmatched junction bases numbered 7, after V lost 5 bases and J lost 5 bases. The germline V gene has CDR1 SGHNT and CDR2 YENEEA. The CDR3 extends over 14 amino acids. The CDR3 sequence is CASSPDRVRETQYF. Written as DNA, the CDR3 is TGTGCCAGCAGCCCGGACAGGGTGAGGGAGACCCAGTACTTC.

This clonotype was seen only a few times. The V gene is TRBV15, the J gene TRBJ2-5, with 8 bases fitting TRBD2. Germline CDR1 and CDR2: LNHNV and YYDKDF (reference sequence). The length of the CDR3 is 14 residues. The ends lost 5 bases at V and 2 bases at J; junction bases unmatched: 4. This CDR3 reads CATSLAGVQETQYF. The CDR3 nucleotides are TGTGCCACCAGCCTAGCGGGTGTACAAGAGACCCAGTACTTC.

A note on this clonotype: A read error may account for a junction end that differs from germline. This chain joins TRBV6-1 and TRBJ2-7; tentative D call: TRBD2 (6 bases). The CDR3 spans 14 residues. CDR1 and CDR2 (germline): MNHNS, SASEGT. The CDR3 region is CASSPGLASYERYF. CDR3 DNA: TGTGCCAGCAGTCCGGGACTCGCCTCCTACGAGCGGTACTTC.

This clonotype was recorded many times. The V gene is TRBV28, the J gene TRBJ2-7; unclear D gene. The CDR3 consists of 14 residues. The germline gives CDR1 MDHEN, CDR2 SYDVKM. The V end was cut by 5 bases, the J end by 0 bases, with 11 bases between. This CDR3 is CASSNGRSSYEQYF. CDR3 bases: TGTGCCAGCAGTAATGGACGGAGCTCCTACGAGCAGTACTTC.

At least ten counts were recorded for this clonotype. The rearrangement uses TRBV20-1 and TRBJ1-1; 10 nucleotides agree with TRBD1. Germline V gene data show CDR1 as DFQATT and CDR2 as SNEGSKA (reference sequence). The trim removed 6 bases at V and 6 bases at J, leaving 7 bases unmatched. The length of the CDR3 is 13 residues. The CDR3 loop reads CSAQTGGRAEAFF. DNA for the CDR3: TGCAGTGCACAGACAGGGGGCAGGGCTGAAGCTTTCTTT.

This clonotype came up many times. The rearrangement uses TRBV10-3 and TRBJ1-1; the D is unclear. Germline CDR1 reads ENHRY; CDR2 reads SYGVKD. V lost 0 bases and J 6 bases, leaving 5 bases between the germline ends. The CDR3 totals 12 residues. CDR3 residues: CAISESTSEAFF. For the CDR3, the DNA is TGTGCCATCAGTGAGTCTACGTCTGAAGCTTTCTTT.

This clonotype was seen only a few times. The chain combines TRBV12-3 or TRBV12-4 with TRBJ2-7, with D hard to call. The CDR3 contains 13 residues. V lost 3 bases to trimming and J lost 5 bases, with 11 bases between them. The CDR3 DNA sequence: TGTGCCAGCAGTTTGGCTCTAGGCCACGAGCAGTACTTC. Translating it yields CASSLALGHEQYF.

The table lists this clonotype with many counts. The chain employs TRBV29-1 and TRBJ2-5; D is uncertain. The germline V gene has CDR1 SQVTM and CDR2 ANQGSEA. V shed 0 bases and J shed 2 bases, with 10 bases lying between them. CDR3 length: 14 amino acids. The CDR3 DNA sequence: TGCAGCGTTGAAGAATACGGCAGGCAAGAGACCCAGTACTTC. This encodes CSVEEYGRQETQYF.

This clonotype was counted ten times or more. The chain combines TRBV28 with TRBJ2-7; 8 bases are shared with TRBD1. Germline CDR1 MDHEN, CDR2 SYDVKM. Trimming at V came to 5 bases and at J to 7 bases, leaving 10 bases not matched to a gene. The CDR3 covers 14 residues. CDR3 sequence: CASSAGGALGEQYF. Written as DNA, the CDR3 is TGTGCCAGCAGTGCAGGGGGCGCATTGGGAGAGCAGTACTTC.

Many counts were recorded for this clonotype. This chain links TRBV2 with TRBJ2-5; D gene uncertain. CDR1 and CDR2 from the germline V gene are SNHLY and FYNNEI. The V and J ends lost 8 bases and 0 bases respectively, with 16 bases between them. The CDR3 loop spans 15 amino acids. The DNA for the CDR3 is TGTGCCAGCGGTAGAGAGCAATTTTACCAAGAGACCCAGTACTTC. Translated: CASGREQFYQETQYF.

At least ten counts were recorded for this clonotype. The chain joins TRBV11-2 to TRBJ2-7; D possibly corresponds to TRBD2 (6 bases). V was pared by 1 base and J by 0 bases, with 16 bases between. This CDR3 has 17 amino acids. Germline V gives CDR1 SGHAT, CDR2 FQNNGV. The CDR3 coding sequence is TGTGCCAGCAGCTTAGTCCTCGGCGGGGAGAGCTCCTACGAGCAGTACTTC. Translation gives CASSLVLGGESSYEQYF.

This clonotype was picked up many times. The V gene is TRBV27, the J gene TRBJ1-1; D is perhaps TRBD1 (6 bases). The V end was cut by 6 bases, the J end by 4 bases, with 24 bases between. In germline, CDR1 is MNHEY, CDR2 SMNVEV (reference sequence). The CDR3 is 17 amino acids. In DNA form, the CDR3 reads TGTGCCAGCAGGATAGGGAGCCTAGGGGGGCCCCGCACTGAAGCTTTCTTT. Translated, it gives CASRIGSLGGPRTEAFF.

In its sample, this clonotype was seen many times. V and J are TRBV6-1 and TRBJ1-6; D is unresolved. Trimming removed 6 bases at V and 0 bases at J, with 9 bases between. CDR1 is MNHNS and CDR2 is SASEGT in the germline V gene. The CDR3 has 15 residues. In DNA, the CDR3 is TGTGCCAGCAGGGAATCCTACTCCTATAATTCACCCCTCCACTTT. Amino acid sequence: CASRESYSYNSPLHF.

This clonotype was found many times. The chain has TRBV11-2 and TRBJ2-5; D is possibly TRBD2 (6 bases). In germline, CDR1 is SGHAT, CDR2 FQNNGV. V dropped 2 bases and J dropped 3 bases, with 19 bases sitting between them. The CDR3 loop spans 17 amino acids. CDR3 sequence: CASSLFRSFRREETQYF. The CDR3, as DNA: TGTGCCAGCAGCTTATTCAGGTCTTTTAGGAGGGAAGAGACCCAGTACTTC.

This clonotype was seen repeatedly, ten times or more. This chain links TRBV7-8 with TRBJ2-5; D is unclear. The V end lost 4 bases, the J end lost 1 base, and 13 bases lay between the germline ends. Germline V gene lookup returns CDR1 SGHVS and CDR2 FQNEAQ. There are 15 residues in the CDR3. DNA for the CDR3: TGTGCCAGCAGCTCCTTCATACCCTCCCAAGAGACCCAGTACTTC. Translation: CASSSFIPSQETQYF. The full variable domain, completed using reference TRBV7-8 and TRBJ2-5, is GAGVSQSPRYKVAKRGQDVALRCDPISGHVSLFWYQQALGQGPEFLTYFQNEAQLDKSGLPSDRFFAERPEGSVSTLKIQRTQQEDSAVYLCASSSFIPSQETQYFGPGTRLLVL.

This clonotype was detected many times. V is TRBV28 and J is TRBJ1-5; 9 nucleotides match TRBD1. This CDR3 has 16 residues. V lost 5 bases to trimming and J lost 4 bases; unmatched junction nucleotides: 9. CDR1 is MDHEN, CDR2 SYDVKM, per germline. Here the CDR3 DNA reads TGTGCCAGCAGTGGTAAGCCCGGGACAGGGAATCAGCCCCAGCATTTT. This sequence encodes CASSGKPGTGNQPQHF.

This clonotype occurred many times. This rearrangement joins TRBV29-1 to TRBJ1-1, with a weak D call TRBD1 (6 bases). V dropped 4 bases and J dropped 2 bases, with 8 bases sitting between them. The V gene's germline CDR1 is SQVTM and CDR2 ANQGSEA. The length of the CDR3 is 12 residues. The chain's CDR3 is CSVGTVNTEAFF. The CDR3 coding sequence is TGCAGCGTTGGGACAGTAAACACTGAAGCTTTCTTT.

This clonotype was observed many times. The V and J genes are TRBV3-1 and TRBJ1-2; the D is unclear. This CDR3 contains 14 residues. V lost 1 base to trimming and J lost 4 bases, with 10 bases between them. Germline assignment: CDR1 LGHDT and CDR2 YNNKEL (reference sequence). The CDR3 region is CASSQGRHSYGYTF. The CDR3 coding sequence is TGTGCCAGCAGCCAAGGTCGGCACAGCTATGGCTACACCTTC.

This clonotype came up many times. The chain uses TRBV6-2 or TRBV6-3 and TRBJ2-2; 7 bases agree with TRBD1. After removal of 6 bases from V and 4 bases from J, the junction contained 8 bases not matched to a gene. The V gene's germline CDR1 is MNHEY and CDR2 SVGEGT. The CDR3 runs 15 residues. The CDR3 loop reads CASSKTGKFTGELFF. The CDR3 DNA follows: TGTGCCAGCAGCAAGACAGGGAAGTTCACCGGGGAGCTGTTTTTT.

This clonotype came up many times. This chain joins TRBV27 and TRBJ1-2; no firm D call. The CDR3 covers 12 residues. Trimming pared 10 bases from V and 0 bases from J, leaving 9 bases between. Germline lookup yields CDR1 MNHEY and CDR2 SMNVEV (reference sequence). CDR3 protein: CATSKANYGYTF. In DNA form, the CDR3 reads TGTGCCACCTCCAAGGCTAACTATGGCTACACCTTC.

The sample holds many counts of this clonotype. The genes are TRBV5-1 and TRBJ2-7; no definite D call. There are 13 residues in the CDR3. V was trimmed by 4 bases and J by 3 bases, leaving 11 bases between them. Looked up from germline, CDR1 is SGHRS and CDR2 is YFSETQ. The CDR3 nucleotides are TGCGCCAGCAGCCAGCTCTCAAACTACGAGCAGTACTTC. This encodes CASSQLSNYEQYF.

This clonotype was found many times. This chain connects TRBV7-2 to TRBJ1-2; 10 bases are a match to TRBD1. V shed 5 bases, J shed 0 bases, and the junction held 6 bases outside the gene matches. The germline V gene encodes CDR1 SGHTA and CDR2 FQGNSA. The CDR3 is 16 residues long. Here the CDR3 DNA reads TGTGCCAGCAGCCCACCGGGACAGGGGACTAACTATGGCTACACCTTC. This codes for CASSPPGQGTNYGYTF.